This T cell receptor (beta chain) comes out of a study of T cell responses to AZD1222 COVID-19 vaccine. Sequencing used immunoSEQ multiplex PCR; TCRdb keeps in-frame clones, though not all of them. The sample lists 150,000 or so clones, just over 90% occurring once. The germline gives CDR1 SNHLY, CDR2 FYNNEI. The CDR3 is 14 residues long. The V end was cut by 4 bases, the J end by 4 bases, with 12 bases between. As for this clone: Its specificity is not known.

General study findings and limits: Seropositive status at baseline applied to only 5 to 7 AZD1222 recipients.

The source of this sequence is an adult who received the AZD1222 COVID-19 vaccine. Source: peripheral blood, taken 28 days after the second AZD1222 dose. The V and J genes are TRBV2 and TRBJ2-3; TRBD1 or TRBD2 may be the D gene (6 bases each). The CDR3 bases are TGTGCCAGCAGTGGGAACAGGGAGGCAGATACGCAGTATTTT. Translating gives CASSGNREADTQYF.